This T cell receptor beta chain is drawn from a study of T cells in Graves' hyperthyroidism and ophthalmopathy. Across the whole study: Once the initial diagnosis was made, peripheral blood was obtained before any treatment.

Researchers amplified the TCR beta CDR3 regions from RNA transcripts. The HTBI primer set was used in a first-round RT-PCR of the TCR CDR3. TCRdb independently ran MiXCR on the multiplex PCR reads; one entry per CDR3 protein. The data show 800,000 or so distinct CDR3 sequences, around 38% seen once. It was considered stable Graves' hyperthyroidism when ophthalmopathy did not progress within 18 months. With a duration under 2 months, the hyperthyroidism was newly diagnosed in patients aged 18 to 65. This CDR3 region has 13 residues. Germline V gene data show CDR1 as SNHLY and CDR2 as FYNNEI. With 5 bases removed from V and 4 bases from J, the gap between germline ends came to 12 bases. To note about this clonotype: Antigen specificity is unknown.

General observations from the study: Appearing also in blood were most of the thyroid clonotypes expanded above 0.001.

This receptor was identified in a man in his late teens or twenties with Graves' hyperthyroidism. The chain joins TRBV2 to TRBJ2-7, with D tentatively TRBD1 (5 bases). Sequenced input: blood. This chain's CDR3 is CASSIRGAYEQYF. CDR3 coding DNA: TGTGCCAGCAGTATAAGGGGCGCTTACGAGCAGTACTTC.